These 9 T cell receptor beta chains were all obtained from the same sample, sequenced in a study of blood T cells in healthy people across ages. Alongside a J-beta primer mix, a sample-barcoded 5' primer served in a second PCR lasting about 7 to 11 cycles. MiXCR, run by TCRdb on the 5' RACE reads, gives a single entry per CDR3 protein. This sample yields hundreds of thousands of distinct CDR3 sequences, of which approximately 44% are seen a single time; roughly 18% belongs to the top ten. Sequencing was carried out using blood. These receptors all stem from a man aged 55-75 years in good health.

This chain uses TRBV4-1 with TRBJ2-5; D is perhaps TRBD1 or TRBD2 (5 bases each). The CDR3 covers 13 residues. The V end lost 1 base, the J end lost 11 bases, and 14 bases lay between the germline ends. Germline-derived CDR1 and CDR2 are MGHRA and YSYEKL. CDR3 sequence: CASSQGGGDEQYF. The DNA of the CDR3 is TGCGCCAGCAGCCAAGGTGGGGGAGATGAGCAGTACTTC.

This clonotype came up once. The CDR3 is CAIRTGGPEAFF. Written as DNA, the CDR3 is TGTGCCATCAGAACAGGGGGCCCTGAAGCTTTCTTT. This chain uses TRBV10-3 with TRBJ1-1; 9 nucleotides line up with TRBD1. The CDR3 is 12 amino acids. Germline-derived CDR1 and CDR2 are ENHRY and SYGVKD. V shed 6 bases and J 6 bases; nucleotides not matched to a gene: 2.

The J gene is TRBJ2-7, the V gene TRBV20-1; 7 positions match TRBD2. The V gene end was trimmed by 3 bases and the J gene end by 4 bases; junction bases not matched to a gene: 6. Germline V lookup: CDR1 DFQATT, CDR2 SNEGSKA (reference sequence). The CDR3 totals 13 residues. The CDR3 sequence is CSASTPGRYEQYF. The CDR3 DNA reads TGCAGTGCTAGCACACCCGGGAGGTACGAGCAGTACTTC.

The rearrangement joins TRBV2 to TRBJ2-4, with unresolved D. This CDR3 spans 11 amino acids. Germline values: CDR1 SNHLY, CDR2 FYNNEI. Trimming took off 4 bases at V and 5 bases at J, with 3 bases between the two ends. The CDR3 is CASSVQNIQYF. CDR3 nucleotides: TGTGCCAGCAGTGTTCAAAACATTCAGTACTTC.

The V gene is TRBV28, the J gene TRBJ2-4, with a possible D match to TRBD1 (5 bases). The V end was cut by 6 bases, the J end by 3 bases, with 15 bases between. Germline-derived CDR1 and CDR2 are MDHEN and SYDVKM. The CDR3 runs 15 residues. CDR3 residues: CASSDPQGYKNIQYF. In nucleotides, the CDR3 is TGTGCCAGCAGCGATCCCCAGGGTTACAAAAACATTCAGTACTTC.

The V gene is TRBV6-5, the J gene TRBJ2-2; 10 nucleotides line up with TRBD1. Per germline, CDR1 MNHEY and CDR2 SVGAGI. CDR3 length equals 15 residues. V was pared by 6 bases and J by 3 bases, with 4 bases of the junction left unmatched. The CDR3 region has the DNA TGTGCCAGCAGCGTAGGGACAGGGGACACCGGGGAGCTGTTTTTT. Its translation: CASSVGTGDTGELFF.

This chain joins TRBV11-2 and TRBJ2-4, with D unclear. The J call could be wrong; TRBJ2-7 is a better fit for the DNA end. The CDR3 covers 12 residues. Looked up from germline, CDR1 is SGHAT and CDR2 is FQNNGV. The CDR3 sequence: CASSFLTGEQYF. CDR3 coding DNA: TGTGCCAGCAGCTTTCTCACGGGCGAGCAGTACTTC.

V gene TRBV20-1 combines with J gene TRBJ1-4; tentative D call: TRBD1 (5 bases). Per the germline V gene, CDR1 is DFQATT and CDR2 is SNEGSKA (reference sequence). The CDR3 covers 14 residues. The V gene lost 4 bases and the J gene lost 0 bases, with 9 bases spanning the gap. The CDR3 nucleotides are TGCAGTGCTAAGGGCAGGGCAACTAATGAAAAACTGTTTTTT. This gives the protein CSAKGRATNEKLFF.

J is TRBJ1-5 and V is TRBV6-1; 8 bases are a match to TRBD1. This CDR3 spans 14 amino acids. Germline CDR1 reads MNHNS; CDR2 reads SASEGT. Germline trimming cut 6 bases from V and 6 bases from J; bases unmatched to any gene: 7. CDR3 region: CASRAGGFGQPQHF. DNA for the CDR3: TGTGCCAGCAGAGCAGGGGGCTTTGGTCAGCCCCAGCATTTT.